This T cell receptor beta chain was profiled in a study of shared clonotypes between healthy human individuals (dated by TCRdb to the early 2020s). At the level of the whole study: Two women and a few men aged 18 to 49 years were included in the cohort. Blood TCR repertoires of about five healthy adults were deeply sequenced to estimate repertoire size and the extent of clonotype sharing between individuals. Different laboratories and diverse techniques were used to prepare libraries and sequence TCR repertoires, to increase sequencing depth and limit assay-specific biases. Per donor, three plates each were used for CD4 naive and CD4 memory, two for CD8 naive, and one for CD8 memory. Per donor, leukapheresis produced somewhere between about 0.9 and 9 billion PBMCs.

Donors were healthy HIV-negative adults with no recently reported acute infections or vaccinations. Only Caucasian adults living in Nashville, Tennessee, USA were represented among the donors. CD4+ T cells were enriched through magnetic negative selection, after which naive cells were positively selected on CD45RA and the remaining negative fraction served as the memory subset. After blood collection by leukapheresis, PBMCs were isolated using Ficoll-Histopaque density gradient centrifugation and then cryopreserved in the vapor phase of liquid nitrogen. Analytical flow cytometry was used to check the purity and quantity of each magnetically sorted T cell population. Each sorted fraction had its genomic DNA isolated and then quantified by UV absorbance on a Nanodrop 2000c. V is pared back by 1 base and J by 7 bases, with 12 bases lying between the germline termini. Its CDR3 holds 14 amino acids, cysteine through phenylalanine. The kept DNA is CDR3 alone, 42 bases in frame from the first base. CDR1 and CDR2 are drawn from the germline V gene: SGHDT, YYEEEE.

To note about this clone: The antigen it binds to is not known. Base qualities are missing; no much larger clone stands one base away.

TCR CDR3 regions were amplified from genomic DNA by multiplex PCR using the deep immunoSEQ assay. Extracted genomic DNA from each cell subset was distributed evenly across all wells of several immunoSEQ 96-well plates, and each plate was treated as a replicate. For sorted subsets, each replicate PCR was loaded with 200 ng genomic DNA, equivalent to some 27,000 T cell genomes. Purified libraries were quantified with a Qubit 3.0 fluorometer, sized on a Bioanalyzer 2100, and re-quantified with the KAPA Library Quantification kit. A separate single-read 150-cycle Illumina NextSeq 550 flow cell was used to sequence each immunoSEQ 96-well plate. The paper's processing steps were these. Because only junctional sequences without quality scores were contained in the immunoSEQ output, filtering matching that applied to full-length reads could not be performed. Sequences were annotated with PyIR, a Python wrapper for IgBLAST v1.9, using IMGT germline references to assign V/J genes and CDR3. Reads were filtered out if the reads had weak V/J assignments (E-value above 1e-6), no CDR3, stop codons, out-of-frame junctions, or ambiguous translated residues. V3J clonotypes were defined as sequences sharing the same inferred V gene, J gene, and CDR3 amino acid sequence. Percentage overlap between repertoires was computed as shared unique clonotypes divided by the size of the smaller repertoire. RTK rarefaction, the Chao1 estimator, and Recon v2.1 estimates of unobserved clonotypes were used to assess repertoire richness. OLGA was used to compute generation probabilities for all TCRbeta clonotypes that the gDNA method yielded from several donors. In TCRdb, the immuneACCESS table is reduced to in-frame sequences with V and J assigned. These tables do not hold every clone; where another copy was compared, an unresolved V gene accounts for under half, and the others remain unexplained. The V and J calls and clone size come from that table; D and trimming were worked out from the DNA. The sample yields millions of clones; 90% to 95% were counted once. Of the sample, around 0.15% falls within the top ten clones.

General findings and caveats noted by the study authors: Because the study included only a small number of donors, the genetic and exposure-history diversity represented was limited. Roughly 5% of naive CD4, 3.5% of naive CD8, roughly 2.4% of memory CD4, and about 0.4% of memory CD8 clonotypes were shared across a few donors. Rarefaction of sorted-subset datasets indicated incomplete sequencing despite the large sequencing depth. Pairwise subsampling led to the expectation that sequencing depth would affect the degree of clonotype sharing among donors. Compared with non-shared clonotypes, clonotypes shared by all four sorted-subset donors had higher generation probabilities. Estimated clonotype richness was generally larger for naive than for memory subsets. Sampling was limited to blood, and TCR repertoires in tissue likely differ from TCR repertoires in blood.

Sequenced input: naive CD4+ T cells sorted from blood. The cell subset or site label for this specimen denotes: CD45RA+ positively selected. The chain links TRBV5-6 with TRBJ1-5; the D gene is perhaps TRBD1, from 6 matching bases. This clonotype originated in a man younger than 30 in good health. The DNA reads as follows: TGTGCCAGCAGCTTGTGGGGGGCAGGGCAGCCCCAGCATTTT. Translated, this gives CASSLWGAGQPQHF.